This T cell receptor beta chain was retrieved from a study of blood T cell repertoires in COVID-19. Enrollees, roughly 18 to 90 years old, lived in some 24 US areas. This clone was counted between two and nine times. Germline trimming cut 0 bases from V and 7 bases from J; bases unmatched to any gene: 15. The CDR3 is 19 residues long. The germline CDR1 and CDR2 sequences are LGHDT and YNNKEL (reference sequence). Assay: immunoSEQ multiplex PCR; the TCRdb copy retains only in-frame clones and omits some. The sample yields 200,000 to 250,000 clones, 85% to 90% seen once. The chain carries TRBV3-1 (or the pseudogene TRBV3-2) and TRBJ2-1; 10 bases are a match to TRBD2. The sequenced sample was PBMCs or T cells enriched from blood (not recorded which). The TCR originated in a man aged 30-40 years who had been exposed to COVID-19. CDR3 sequence reads: CASSQESRVVAGGSNEQFF. The CDR3 DNA sequence: TGTGCCAGCAGCCAAGAATCGAGGGTGGTAGCGGGGGGTAGTAATGAGCAGTTCTTC.